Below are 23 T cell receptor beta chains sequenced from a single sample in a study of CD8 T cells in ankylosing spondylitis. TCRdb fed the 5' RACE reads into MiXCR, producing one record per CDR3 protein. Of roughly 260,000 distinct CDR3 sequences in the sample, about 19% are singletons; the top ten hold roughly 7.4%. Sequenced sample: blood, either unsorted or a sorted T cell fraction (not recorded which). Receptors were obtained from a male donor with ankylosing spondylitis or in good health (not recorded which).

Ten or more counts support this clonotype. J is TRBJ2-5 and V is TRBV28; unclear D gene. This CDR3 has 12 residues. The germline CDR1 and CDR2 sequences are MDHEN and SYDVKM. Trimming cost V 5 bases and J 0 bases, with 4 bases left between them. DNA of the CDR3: TGTGCCAGCAGTCTGTACCAAGAGACCCAGTACTTC. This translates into CASSLYQETQYF.

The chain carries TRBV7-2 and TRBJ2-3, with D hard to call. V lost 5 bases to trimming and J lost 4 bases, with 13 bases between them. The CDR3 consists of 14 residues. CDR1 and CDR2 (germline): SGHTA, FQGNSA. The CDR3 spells CASSPPGWADTQYF. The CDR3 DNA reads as TGTGCCAGCAGCCCGCCCGGGTGGGCAGATACGCAGTATTTT.

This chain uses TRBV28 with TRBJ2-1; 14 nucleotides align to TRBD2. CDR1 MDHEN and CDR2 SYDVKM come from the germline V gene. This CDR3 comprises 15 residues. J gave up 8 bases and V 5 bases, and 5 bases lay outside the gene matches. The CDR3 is CASSPGTSGSYEQFF. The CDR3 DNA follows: TGTGCCAGCAGTCCCGGGACTAGCGGGAGTTATGAGCAGTTCTTC. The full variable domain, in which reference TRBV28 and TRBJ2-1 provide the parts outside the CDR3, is DVKVTQSSRYLVKRTGEKVFLECVQDMDHENMFWYRQDPGLGLRLIYFSYDVKMKEKGDIPEGYSVSREKKERFSLILESASTNQTSMYLCASSPGTSGSYEQFFGPGTRLTVL.

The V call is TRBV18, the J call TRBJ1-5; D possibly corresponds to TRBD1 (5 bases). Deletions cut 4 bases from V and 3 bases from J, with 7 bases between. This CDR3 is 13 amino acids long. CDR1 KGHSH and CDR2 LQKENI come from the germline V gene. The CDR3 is CASSQGLNQPQHF. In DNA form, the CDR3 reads TGTGCCAGCTCACAGGGGCTCAATCAGCCCCAGCATTTT.

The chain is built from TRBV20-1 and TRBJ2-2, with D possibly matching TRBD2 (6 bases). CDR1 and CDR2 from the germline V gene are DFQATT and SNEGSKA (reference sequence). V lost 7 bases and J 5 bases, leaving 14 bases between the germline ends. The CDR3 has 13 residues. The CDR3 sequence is CSVTGGRTGELFF. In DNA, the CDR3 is TGCAGTGTAACCGGGGGTCGGACCGGGGAGCTGTTTTTT.

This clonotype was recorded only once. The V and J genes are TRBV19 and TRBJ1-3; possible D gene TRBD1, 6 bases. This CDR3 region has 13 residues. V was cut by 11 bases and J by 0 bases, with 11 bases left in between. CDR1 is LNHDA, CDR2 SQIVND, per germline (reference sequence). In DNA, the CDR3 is TGTGCCTCTGGACAGCCCTCTGGAAACACCATATATTTT. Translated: CASGQPSGNTIYF.

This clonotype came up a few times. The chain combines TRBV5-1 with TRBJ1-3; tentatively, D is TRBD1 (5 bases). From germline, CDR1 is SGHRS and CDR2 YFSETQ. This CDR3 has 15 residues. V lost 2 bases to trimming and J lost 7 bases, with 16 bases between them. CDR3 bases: TGCGCCAGCAGCTTCCTCGGGGGATGGGACAACACCATATATTTT. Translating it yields CASSFLGGWDNTIYF.

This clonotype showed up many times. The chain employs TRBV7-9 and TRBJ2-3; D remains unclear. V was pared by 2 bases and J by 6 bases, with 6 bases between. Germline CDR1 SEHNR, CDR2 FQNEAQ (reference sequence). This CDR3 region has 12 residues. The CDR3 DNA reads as TGTGCCAGCAGCTTACCCAGCGATACGCAGTATTTT. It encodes CASSLPSDTQYF.

The CDR3 here is CATPSSAGVYNEQFF. The CDR3 bases are TGTGCCACCCCATCCTCCGCGGGAGTTTACAATGAGCAGTTCTTC. This chain joins TRBV24-1 and TRBJ2-1, with TRBD2 identical over 7 bases. V lost 9 bases to trimming and J lost 4 bases; unmatched junction nucleotides: 11. Germline CDR1 KGHDR, CDR2 SFDVKD. The CDR3 totals 15 residues.

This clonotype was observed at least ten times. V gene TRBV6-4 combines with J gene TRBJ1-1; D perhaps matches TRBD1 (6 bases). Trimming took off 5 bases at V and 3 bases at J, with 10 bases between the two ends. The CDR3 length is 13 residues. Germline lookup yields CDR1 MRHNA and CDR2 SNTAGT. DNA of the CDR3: TGTGCCAGCAGTCGTAGGGGGGACACTGAAGCTTTCTTT. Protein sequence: CASSRRGDTEAFF.

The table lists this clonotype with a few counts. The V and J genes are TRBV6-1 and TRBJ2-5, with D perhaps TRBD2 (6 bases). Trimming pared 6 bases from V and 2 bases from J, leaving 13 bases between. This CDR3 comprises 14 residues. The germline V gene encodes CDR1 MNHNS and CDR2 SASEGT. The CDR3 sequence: CASRGGTLQETQYF. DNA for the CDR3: TGTGCCAGCAGGGGGGGTACTCTACAAGAGACCCAGTACTTC.

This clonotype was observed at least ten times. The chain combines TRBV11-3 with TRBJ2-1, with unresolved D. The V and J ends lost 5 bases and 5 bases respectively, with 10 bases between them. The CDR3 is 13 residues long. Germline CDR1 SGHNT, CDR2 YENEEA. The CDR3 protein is CASSGLNNNEQFF. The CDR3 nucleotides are TGTGCCAGCAGCGGGCTGAATAACAATGAGCAGTTCTTC.

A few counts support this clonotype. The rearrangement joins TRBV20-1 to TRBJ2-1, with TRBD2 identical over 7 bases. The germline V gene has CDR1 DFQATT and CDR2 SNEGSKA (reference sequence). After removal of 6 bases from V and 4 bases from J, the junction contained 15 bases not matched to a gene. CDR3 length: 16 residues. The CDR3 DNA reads TGCAGTGCCGCACCCCCAGCAGGACTAGGGTACAATGAGCAGTTCTTC. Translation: CSAAPPAGLGYNEQFF.

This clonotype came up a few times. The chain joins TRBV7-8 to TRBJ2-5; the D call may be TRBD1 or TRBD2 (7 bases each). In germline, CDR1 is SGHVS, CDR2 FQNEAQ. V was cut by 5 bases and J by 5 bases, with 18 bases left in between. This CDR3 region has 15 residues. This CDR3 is CASSLGGGGGETQYF. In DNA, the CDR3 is TGTGCCAGCAGCCTAGGGGGCGGGGGCGGGGAGACCCAGTACTTC.

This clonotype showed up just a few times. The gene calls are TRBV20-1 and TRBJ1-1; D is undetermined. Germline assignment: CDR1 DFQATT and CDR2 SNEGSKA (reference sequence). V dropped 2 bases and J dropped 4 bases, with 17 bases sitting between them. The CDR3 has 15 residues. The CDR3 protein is CSARSGPPLTTEAFF. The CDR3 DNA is TGCAGTGCTAGAAGTGGGCCGCCCTTGACCACTGAAGCTTTCTTT.

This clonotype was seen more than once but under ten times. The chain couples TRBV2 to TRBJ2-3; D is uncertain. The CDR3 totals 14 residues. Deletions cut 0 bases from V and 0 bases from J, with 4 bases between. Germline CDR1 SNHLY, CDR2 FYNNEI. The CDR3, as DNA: TGTGCCAGCAGTGAAGCGCCCAGCACAGATACGCAGTATTTT. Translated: CASSEAPSTDTQYF. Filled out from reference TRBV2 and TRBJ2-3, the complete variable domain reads EPEVTQTPSHQVTQMGQEVILRCVPISNHLYFYWYRQILGQKVEFLVSFYNNEISEKSEIFDDQFSVERPDGSNFTLKIRSTKLEDSAMYFCASSEAPSTDTQYFGPGTRLTVL.

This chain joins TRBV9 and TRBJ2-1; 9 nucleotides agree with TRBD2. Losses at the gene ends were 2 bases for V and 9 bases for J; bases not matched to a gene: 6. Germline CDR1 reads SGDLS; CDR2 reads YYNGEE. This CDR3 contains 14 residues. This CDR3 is CASSVWTSASEQFF. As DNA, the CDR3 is TGTGCCAGCAGCGTGTGGACTAGCGCAAGTGAGCAGTTCTTC. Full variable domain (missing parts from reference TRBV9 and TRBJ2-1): DSGVTQTPKHLITATGQRVTLRCSPRSGDLSVYWYQQSLDQGLQFLIQYYNGEERAKGNILERFSAQQFPDLHSELNLSSLELGDSALYFCASSVWTSASEQFFGPGTRLTVL.

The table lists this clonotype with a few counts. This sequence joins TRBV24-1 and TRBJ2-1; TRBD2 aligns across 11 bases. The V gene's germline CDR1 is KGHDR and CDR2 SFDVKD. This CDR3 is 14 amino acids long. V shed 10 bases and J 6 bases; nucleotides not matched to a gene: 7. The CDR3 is CATSLAGGGNEQFF. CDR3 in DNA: TGTGCCACATCCCTAGCGGGGGGTGGCAATGAGCAGTTCTTC.

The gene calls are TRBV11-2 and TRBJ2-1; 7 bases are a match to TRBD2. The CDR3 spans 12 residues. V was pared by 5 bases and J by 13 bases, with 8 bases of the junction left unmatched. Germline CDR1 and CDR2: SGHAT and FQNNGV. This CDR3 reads CASSASGGIQFF. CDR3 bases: TGTGCCAGCAGCGCTTCGGGGGGAATACAGTTCTTC.

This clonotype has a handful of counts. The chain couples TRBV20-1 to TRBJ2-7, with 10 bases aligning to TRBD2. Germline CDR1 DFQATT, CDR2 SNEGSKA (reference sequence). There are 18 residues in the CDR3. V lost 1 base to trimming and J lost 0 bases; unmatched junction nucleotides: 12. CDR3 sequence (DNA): TGCAGTGCTAGAGCTTTCGGGCTAGCGGGGGCGAACTCCTACGAGCAGTACGTC. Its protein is CSARAFGLAGANSYEQYV.

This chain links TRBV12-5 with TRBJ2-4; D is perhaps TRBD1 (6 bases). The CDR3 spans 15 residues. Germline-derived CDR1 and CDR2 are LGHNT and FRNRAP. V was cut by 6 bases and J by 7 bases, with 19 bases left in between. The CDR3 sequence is CASGTGTLGGNIQYF. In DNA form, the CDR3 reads TGTGCTAGTGGCACCGGGACACTCGGCGGGAACATTCAGTACTTC.

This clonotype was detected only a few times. In DNA, the CDR3 is TGTGCCAGCAGTTACCCGACTTCTAGCGGGGGTGAGACCCAGTACTTC. Its translation: CASSYPTSSGGETQYF. The chain employs TRBV6-5 and TRBJ2-5, with 10 bases that match TRBD2. Per the germline V gene, CDR1 is MNHEY and CDR2 is SVGAGI. This CDR3 is built from 16 residues. The J segment lost 5 bases and the V segment lost 2 bases, leaving 8 bases of the junction unmatched.

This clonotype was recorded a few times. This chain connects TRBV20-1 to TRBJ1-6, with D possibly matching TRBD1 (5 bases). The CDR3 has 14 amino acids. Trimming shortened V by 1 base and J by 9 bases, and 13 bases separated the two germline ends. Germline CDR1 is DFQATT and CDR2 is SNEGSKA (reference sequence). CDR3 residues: CSARAGGIGSPLHF. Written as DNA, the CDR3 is TGCAGTGCTAGAGCGGGGGGAATCGGTTCACCCCTCCACTTT.